This T cell receptor beta chain came from a study of cytotoxic CD8 clonotypes in ibrutinib-treated CLL. General observations from the study: Clonality (at baseline) was higher than in age-matched healthy donors and tracked circulating CD8+ T-cell counts. Clonality, elevated at ibrutinib response, dropped back toward baseline at progression. Treatment saw public clonotypes, which were uncommon, either contract or stay stable.

Sequenced by immunoSEQ multiplex PCR; TCRdb stores in-frame clones only, minus some. The sample comprises a few hundred thousand clones, roughly 80% of which are singletons, and over 6.5% rests with the top ten. This clone was detected only once. As yet, its antigen is unknown. CDR1 and CDR2 from the germline V gene are DFQATT and SNEGSKA (reference sequence). The CDR3 has 11 residues. V was shortened by 5 bases and J by 2 bases, with 3 bases between the two germline ends. This chain links TRBV20-1 with TRBJ2-2; D not certain. The sequence came from a human donor with chronic lymphocytic leukemia. The sample in question was PBMCs, obtained before ibrutinib treatment. In DNA, the CDR3 is TGCAGTGCTGTAAACACCGGGGAGCTGTTTTTT. It translates to CSAVNTGELFF.